Below, one TCR beta chain is given with its context. Its antigen remains unknown. These data come from a study of cytomegalovirus exposure and HLA in healthy donors. This CDR3 has 19 residues. V dropped 0 bases and J dropped 6 bases, with 25 bases sitting between them. CDR1 is LGHNA, CDR2 YNFKEQ, per germline. Researchers ran the PCR with 60 Vbeta and 13 Jbeta primers. Authors' methods: In a later analysis, of 70 million to 85 million unique beta chains, about 10 million appeared in at least two donors. Profiling relied on immunoSEQ multiplex PCR, and the TCRdb table lists in-frame clones only, not all of them. The V and J calls and the clone size are those of that table, but D and trimming were determined from the DNA. The sample lists about 110,000 clones; over 60% were seen once. The study, taken as a whole, reports: Upon later analysis, TCR association rates were observed to vary by HLA locus, being highest for DRB1 and lowest for HLA-C.

The receptor was derived from a woman aged 55 to 70 in good health and CMV-seropositive. The material sequenced was PBMCs. This chain uses TRBV4-2 with TRBJ2-3; D ambiguous. The chain's CDR3 is CASSQDMGGGSVSLDTQYF. The CDR3 nucleotides read TGTGCCAGCAGCCAAGATATGGGTGGCGGCTCGGTTTCGTTGGATACGCAGTATTTT.